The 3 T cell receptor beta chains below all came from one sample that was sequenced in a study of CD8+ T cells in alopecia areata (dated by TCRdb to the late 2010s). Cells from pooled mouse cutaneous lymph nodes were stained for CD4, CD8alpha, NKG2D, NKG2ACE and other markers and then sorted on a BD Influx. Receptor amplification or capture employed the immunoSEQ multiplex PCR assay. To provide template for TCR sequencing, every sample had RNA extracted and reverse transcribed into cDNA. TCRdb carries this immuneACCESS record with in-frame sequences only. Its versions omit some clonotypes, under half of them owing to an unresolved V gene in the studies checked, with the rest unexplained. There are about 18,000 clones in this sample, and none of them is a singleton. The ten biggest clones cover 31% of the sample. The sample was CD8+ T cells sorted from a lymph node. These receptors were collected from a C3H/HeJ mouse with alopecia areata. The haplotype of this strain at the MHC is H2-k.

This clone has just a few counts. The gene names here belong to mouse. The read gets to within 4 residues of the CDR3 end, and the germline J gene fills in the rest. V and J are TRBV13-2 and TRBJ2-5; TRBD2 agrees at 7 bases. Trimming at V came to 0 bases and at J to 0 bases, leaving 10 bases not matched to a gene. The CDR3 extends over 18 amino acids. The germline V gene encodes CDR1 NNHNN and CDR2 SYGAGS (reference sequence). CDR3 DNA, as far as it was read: TGTGCCAGCGGTGATGCAGGATACTGGGGCTTTAACCAAGAC. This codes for CASGDAGYWGFNQD. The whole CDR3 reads CASGDAGYWGFNQDTQYF.

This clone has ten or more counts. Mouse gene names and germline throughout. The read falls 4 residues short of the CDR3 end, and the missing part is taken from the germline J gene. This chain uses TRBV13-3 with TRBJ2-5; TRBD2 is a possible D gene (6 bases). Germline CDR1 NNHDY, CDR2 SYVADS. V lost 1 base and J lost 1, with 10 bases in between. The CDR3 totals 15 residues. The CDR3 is CASSDPWGYQDTQYF. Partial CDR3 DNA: TGTGCCAGCAGTGATCCCTGGGGATACCAAGAC.

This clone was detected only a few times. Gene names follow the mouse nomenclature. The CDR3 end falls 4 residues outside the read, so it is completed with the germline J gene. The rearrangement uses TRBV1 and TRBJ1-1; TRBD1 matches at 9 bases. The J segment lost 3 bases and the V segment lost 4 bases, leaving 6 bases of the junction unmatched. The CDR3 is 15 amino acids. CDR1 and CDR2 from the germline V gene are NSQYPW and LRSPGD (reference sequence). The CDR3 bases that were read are TGCACCTGCAGTGTCCTCCGGACAGGGGACACA. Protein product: CTCSVLRTGDT. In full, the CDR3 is CTCSVLRTGDTEVFF. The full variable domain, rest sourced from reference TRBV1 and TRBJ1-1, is VTLLEQNPRWRLVPRGQAVNLRCILKNSQYPWMSWYQQDLQKQLQWLFTLRSPGDKEVKSLPGADYLATRVTDTELRLQVANMSQGRTLYCTCSVLRTGDTEVFFGKGTRLTVV.